These 6 T cell receptor beta chains came from one sample sequenced in a study of cytomegalovirus exposure and HLA in healthy donors. Primers included in the PCR were 60 Vbeta and 13 Jbeta primers. The assay was immunoSEQ multiplex PCR, and TCRdb's table has in-frame clones only and misses some. The table includes some 200,000 clones, roughly 80% detected once. Specimen: PBMCs. These receptors all stem from a woman aged 50 to 60 in good health and CMV-seropositive.

The rearrangement uses TRBV10-3 and TRBJ2-6; D is uncertain. The CDR3 covers 15 residues. V was clipped by 5 bases and J by 0 bases, with 8 bases between them. CDR1 is ENHRY and CDR2 is SYGVKD in the germline V gene. In DNA, the CDR3 is TGTGCCATCAGTCCCCCATCCTCTGGGGCCAACGTCCTGACTTTC. Residues: CAISPPSSGANVLTF.

The chain has TRBV25-1 and TRBJ2-7; 7 positions agree with TRBD1. Germline values: CDR1 MGHDK, CDR2 SYGVNS. CDR3 length: 13 amino acids. V shed 2 bases and J 5 bases; nucleotides not matched to a gene: 3. The CDR3 DNA reads TGTGCCAGCAGTGAAAACAGGGGACACGAGCAGTACTTC. Encoded protein: CASSENRGHEQYF.

The V gene is TRBV19, the J gene TRBJ1-2; the D gene is possibly TRBD1 (6 bases). V shed 5 bases and J shed 2 bases, with 9 bases lying between them. Germline CDR1 reads LNHDA; CDR2 reads SQIVND (reference sequence). The length of the CDR3 is 13 residues. The CDR3 DNA sequence: TGTGCCAGTAGTCCAGGGGAAAACTATGGCTACACCTTC. It specifies CASSPGENYGYTF.

This rearrangement joins TRBV6-5 to TRBJ2-7; D is possibly TRBD1 (7 bases). Germline assignment: CDR1 MNHEY and CDR2 SVGAGI. V lost 6 bases to trimming and J lost 4 bases, with 16 bases between them. The length of the CDR3 is 14 residues. CDR3 sequence reads: CASSFAGTAYEQYF. CDR3 in DNA: TGTGCCAGCAGCTTCGCGGGGACAGCTTACGAGCAGTACTTC.

This rearrangement joins TRBV15 to TRBJ2-1; 7 nucleotides align to TRBD2. Trimming took 3 bases from V and 4 from J; bases not matched to a gene: 0. The CDR3 runs to 13 residues. CDR1 is LNHNV and CDR2 is YYDKDF in the germline V gene (reference sequence). This CDR3 is CATSSGGYNEQFF. The CDR3 nucleotides are TGTGCCACCAGCAGCGGGGGGTACAATGAGCAGTTCTTC.

The rearrangement links TRBV6-1 to TRBJ1-2; TRBD1 aligns across 7 bases. The J segment lost 2 bases and the V segment lost 7 bases, leaving 10 bases of the junction unmatched. Germline V lookup: CDR1 MNHNS, CDR2 SASEGT. This CDR3 is built from 15 residues. CDR3 in DNA: TGTGCCAGCACCCCGACTCCGGGACAGAACTATGGCTACACCTTC. It is translated as CASTPTPGQNYGYTF.